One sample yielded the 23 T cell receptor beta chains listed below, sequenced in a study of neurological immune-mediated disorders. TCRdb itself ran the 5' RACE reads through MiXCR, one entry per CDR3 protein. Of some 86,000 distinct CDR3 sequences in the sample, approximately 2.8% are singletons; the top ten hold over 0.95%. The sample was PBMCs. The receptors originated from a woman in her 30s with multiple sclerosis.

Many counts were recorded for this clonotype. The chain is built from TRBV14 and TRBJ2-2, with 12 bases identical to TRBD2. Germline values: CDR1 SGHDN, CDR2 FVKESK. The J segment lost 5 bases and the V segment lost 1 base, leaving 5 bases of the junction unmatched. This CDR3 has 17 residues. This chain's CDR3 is CASSQVPGLAGTGELFF. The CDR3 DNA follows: TGTGCCAGCAGCCAAGTTCCGGGACTAGCGGGTACCGGGGAGCTGTTTTTT.

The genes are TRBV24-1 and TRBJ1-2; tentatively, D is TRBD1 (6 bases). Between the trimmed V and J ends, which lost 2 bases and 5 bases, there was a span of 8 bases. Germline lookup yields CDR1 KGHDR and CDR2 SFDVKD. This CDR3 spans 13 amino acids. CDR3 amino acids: CATSDSTGYGYTF. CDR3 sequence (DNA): TGTGCCACCAGTGATTCAACAGGGTATGGCTACACCTTC.

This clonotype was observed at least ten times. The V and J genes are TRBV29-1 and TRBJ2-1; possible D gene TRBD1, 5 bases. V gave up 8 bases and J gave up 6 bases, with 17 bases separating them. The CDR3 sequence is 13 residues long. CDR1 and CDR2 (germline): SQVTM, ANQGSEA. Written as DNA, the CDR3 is TGCAGCTCCACCGGGCCCAGGGCCAATGAGCAGTTCTTC. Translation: CSSTGPRANEQFF.

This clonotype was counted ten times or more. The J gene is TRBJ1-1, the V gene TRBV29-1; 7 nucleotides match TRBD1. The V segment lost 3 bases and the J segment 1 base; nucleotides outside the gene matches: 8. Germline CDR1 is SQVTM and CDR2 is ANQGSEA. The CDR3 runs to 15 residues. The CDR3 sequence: CSVERNRGGNTEAFF. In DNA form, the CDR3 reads TGCAGCGTTGAGAGGAACAGGGGAGGGAACACTGAAGCTTTCTTT.

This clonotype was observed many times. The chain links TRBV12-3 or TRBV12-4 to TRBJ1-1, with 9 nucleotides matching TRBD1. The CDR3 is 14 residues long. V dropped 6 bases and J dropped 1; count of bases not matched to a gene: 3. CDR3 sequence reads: CASSRQGENTEAFF. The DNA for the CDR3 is TGTGCCAGCAGCCGACAGGGGGAGAACACTGAAGCTTTCTTT.

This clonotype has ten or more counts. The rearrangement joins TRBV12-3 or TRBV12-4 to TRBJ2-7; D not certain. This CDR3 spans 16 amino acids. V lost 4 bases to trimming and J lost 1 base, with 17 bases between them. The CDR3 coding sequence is TGTGCCAGCAGTTCCGGACGCTCTCAAGGGTCCTACGAGCAGTACTTC. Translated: CASSSGRSQGSYEQYF.

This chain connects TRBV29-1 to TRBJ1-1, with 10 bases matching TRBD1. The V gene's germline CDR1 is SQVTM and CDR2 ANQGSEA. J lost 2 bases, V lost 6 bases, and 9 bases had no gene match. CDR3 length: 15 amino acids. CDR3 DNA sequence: TGCAGCGTCTTCGACAGGGGGCGAGGAAACACTGAAGCTTTCTTT. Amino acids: CSVFDRGRGNTEAFF.

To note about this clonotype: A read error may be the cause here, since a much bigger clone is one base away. DNA for the CDR3: TGTGCCACCGCCCCGGGGCTAGGGATGGATAAGCAGTATTTT. It encodes CATAPGLGMDKQYF. The gene calls are TRBV2 and TRBJ2-3; D tentatively fits TRBD1 or TRBD2 (5 bases each). Per the germline V gene, CDR1 is SNHLY and CDR2 is FYNNEI. The CDR3 covers 14 residues.

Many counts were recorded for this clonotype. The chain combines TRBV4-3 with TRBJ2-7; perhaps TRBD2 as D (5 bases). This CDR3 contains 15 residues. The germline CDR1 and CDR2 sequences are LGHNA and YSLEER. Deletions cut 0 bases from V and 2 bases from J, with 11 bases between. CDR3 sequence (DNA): TGCGCCAGCAGCCAAGAATCAGCGGAGACCTACGAGCAGTACTTC. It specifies CASSQESAETYEQYF.

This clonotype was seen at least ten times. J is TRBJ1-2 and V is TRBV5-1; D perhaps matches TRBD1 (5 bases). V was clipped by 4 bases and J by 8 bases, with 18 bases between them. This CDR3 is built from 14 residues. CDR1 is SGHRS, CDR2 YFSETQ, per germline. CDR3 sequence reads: CASSPGTVDWGYTF. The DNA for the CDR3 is TGCGCCAGCAGCCCCGGGACGGTCGATTGGGGCTACACCTTC.

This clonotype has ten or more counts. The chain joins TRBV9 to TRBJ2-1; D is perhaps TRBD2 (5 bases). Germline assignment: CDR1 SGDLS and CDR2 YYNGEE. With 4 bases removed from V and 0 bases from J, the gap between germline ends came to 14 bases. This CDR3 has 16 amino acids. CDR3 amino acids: CASSPEGRYSYNEQFF. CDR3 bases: TGTGCCAGCAGCCCAGAGGGCAGGTACTCCTACAATGAGCAGTTCTTC.

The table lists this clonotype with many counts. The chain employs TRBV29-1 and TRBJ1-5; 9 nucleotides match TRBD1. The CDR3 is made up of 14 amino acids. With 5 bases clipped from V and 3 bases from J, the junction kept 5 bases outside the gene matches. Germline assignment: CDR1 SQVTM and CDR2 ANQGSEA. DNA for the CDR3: TGCAGCGTTACCGGGACAGGGTTCAATCAGCCCCAGCATTTT. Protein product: CSVTGTGFNQPQHF.

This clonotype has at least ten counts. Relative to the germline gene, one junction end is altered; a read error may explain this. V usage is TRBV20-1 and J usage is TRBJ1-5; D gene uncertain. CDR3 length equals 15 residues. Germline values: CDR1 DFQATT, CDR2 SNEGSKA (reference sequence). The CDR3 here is CSARDEREFNPPQHF. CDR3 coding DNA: TGCAGTGCTAGAGATGAAAGGGAGTTCAATCCGCCCCAGCATTTT.

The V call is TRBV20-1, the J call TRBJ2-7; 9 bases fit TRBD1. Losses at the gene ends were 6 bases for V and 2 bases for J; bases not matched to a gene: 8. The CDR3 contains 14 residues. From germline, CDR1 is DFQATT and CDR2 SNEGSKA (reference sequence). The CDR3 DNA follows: TGCAGTGCCCAGAACAGGGGGCCGGCCTACGAGCAGTACTTC. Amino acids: CSAQNRGPAYEQYF.

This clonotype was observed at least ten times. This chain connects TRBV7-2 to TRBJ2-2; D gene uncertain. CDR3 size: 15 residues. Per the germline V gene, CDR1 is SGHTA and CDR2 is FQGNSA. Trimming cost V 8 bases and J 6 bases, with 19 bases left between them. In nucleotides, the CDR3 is TGTGCCAGCGACCCCTTCTCTCAGCCGGCCGGGGAGCTGTTTTTT. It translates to CASDPFSQPAGELFF. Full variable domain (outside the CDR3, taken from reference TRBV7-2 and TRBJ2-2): GAGVSQSPSNKVTEKGKDVELRCDPISGHTALYWYRQSLGQGLEFLIYFQGNSAPDKSGLPSDRFSAERTGGSVSTLTIQRTQQEDSAVYLCASDPFSQPAGELFFGEGSRLTVL.

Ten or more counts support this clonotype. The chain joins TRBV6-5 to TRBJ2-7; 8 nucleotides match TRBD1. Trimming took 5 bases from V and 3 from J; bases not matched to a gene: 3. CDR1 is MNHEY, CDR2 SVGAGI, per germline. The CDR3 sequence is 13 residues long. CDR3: CASSPTGDYEQYF. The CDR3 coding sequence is TGTGCCAGCAGTCCGACAGGGGACTACGAGCAGTACTTC.

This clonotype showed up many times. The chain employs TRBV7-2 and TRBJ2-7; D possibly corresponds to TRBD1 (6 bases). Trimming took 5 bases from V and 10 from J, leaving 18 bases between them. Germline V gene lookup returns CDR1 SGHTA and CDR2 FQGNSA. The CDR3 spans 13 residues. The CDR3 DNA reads TGTGCCAGCAGCCTCAACCAAGGGGGAGCTCAGTACTTC. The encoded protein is CASSLNQGGAQYF.

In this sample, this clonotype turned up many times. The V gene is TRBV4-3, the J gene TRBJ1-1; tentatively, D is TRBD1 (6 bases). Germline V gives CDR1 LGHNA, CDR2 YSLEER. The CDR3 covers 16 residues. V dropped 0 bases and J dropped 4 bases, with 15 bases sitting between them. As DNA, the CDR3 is TGCGCCAGCAGCCAAGAAACATCTGGGGGCAGCACTGAAGCTTTCTTT. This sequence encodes CASSQETSGGSTEAFF.

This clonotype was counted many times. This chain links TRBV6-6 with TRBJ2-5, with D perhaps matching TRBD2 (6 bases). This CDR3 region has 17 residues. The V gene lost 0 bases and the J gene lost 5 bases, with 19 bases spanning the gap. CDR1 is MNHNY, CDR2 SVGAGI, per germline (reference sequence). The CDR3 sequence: CASSYSPGVDDRETQYF. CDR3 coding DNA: TGTGCCAGCAGTTACTCACCGGGGGTTGATGACCGGGAGACCCAGTACTTC.

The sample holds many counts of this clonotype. The CDR3 reads CASQDRTVTEAFF. The CDR3 DNA follows: TGTGCCTCCCAGGACCGGACTGTCACTGAAGCTTTCTTT. This rearrangement joins TRBV19 to TRBJ1-1; no firm D call. Per the germline V gene, CDR1 is LNHDA and CDR2 is SQIVND (reference sequence). CDR3 size: 13 residues. Trimming pared 11 bases from V and 4 bases from J, leaving 17 bases between.

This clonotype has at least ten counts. The CDR3 reads CASSLAEVNTEAFF. The CDR3 coding sequence is TGTGCCAGCAGCTTAGCGGAGGTGAACACTGAAGCTTTCTTT. This chain uses TRBV7-9 with TRBJ1-1, with D uncertain. Germline V CDR1 and CDR2: SEHNR, FQNEAQ (reference sequence). V shed 0 bases and J shed 0 bases, with 5 bases lying between them. This CDR3 has 14 amino acids.

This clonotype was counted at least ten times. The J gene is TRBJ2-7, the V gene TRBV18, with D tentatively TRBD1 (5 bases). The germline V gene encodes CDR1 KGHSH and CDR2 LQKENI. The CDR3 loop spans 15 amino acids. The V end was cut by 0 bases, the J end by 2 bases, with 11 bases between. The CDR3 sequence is CASSPPGQGPYEQYF. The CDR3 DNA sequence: TGTGCCAGCTCACCACCGGGCCAGGGCCCCTACGAGCAGTACTTC.

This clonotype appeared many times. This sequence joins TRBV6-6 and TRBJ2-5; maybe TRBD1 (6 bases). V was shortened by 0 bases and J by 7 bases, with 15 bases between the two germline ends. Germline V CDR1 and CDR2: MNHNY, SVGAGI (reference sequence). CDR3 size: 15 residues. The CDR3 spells CASSYSGQSSATQYF. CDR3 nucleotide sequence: TGTGCCAGCAGTTACTCCGGACAGAGTTCGGCGACCCAGTACTTC.